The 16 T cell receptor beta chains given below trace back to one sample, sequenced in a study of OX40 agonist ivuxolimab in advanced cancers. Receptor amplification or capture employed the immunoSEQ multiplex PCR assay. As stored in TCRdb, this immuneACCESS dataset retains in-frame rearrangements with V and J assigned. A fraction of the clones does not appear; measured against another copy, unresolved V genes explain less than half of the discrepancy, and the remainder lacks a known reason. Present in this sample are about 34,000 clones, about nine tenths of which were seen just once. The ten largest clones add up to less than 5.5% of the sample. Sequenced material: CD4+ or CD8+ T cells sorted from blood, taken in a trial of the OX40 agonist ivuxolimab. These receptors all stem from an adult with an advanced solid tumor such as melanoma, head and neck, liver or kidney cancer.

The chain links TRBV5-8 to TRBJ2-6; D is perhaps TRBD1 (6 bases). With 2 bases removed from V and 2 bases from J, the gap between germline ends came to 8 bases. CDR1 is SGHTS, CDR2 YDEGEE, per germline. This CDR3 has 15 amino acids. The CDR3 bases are TGTGCCAGCAGCTTCACAGGGACTGGGGCCAACGTCCTGACTTTC. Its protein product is CASSFTGTGANVLTF.

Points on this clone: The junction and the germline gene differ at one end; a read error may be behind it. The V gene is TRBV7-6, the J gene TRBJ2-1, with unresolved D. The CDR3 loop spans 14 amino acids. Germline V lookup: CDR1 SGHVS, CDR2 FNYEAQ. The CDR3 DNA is TGTGCCAGCAGCATAGCCCACGGAGACAATGAGCAGTTCTTC. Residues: CASSIAHGDNEQFF. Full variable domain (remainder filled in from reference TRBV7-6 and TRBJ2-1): GAGVSQSPRYKVTKRGQDVALRCDPISGHVSLYWYRQALGQGPEFLTYFNYEAQQDKSGLPNDRFSAERPEGSISTLTIQRTEQRDSAMYRCASSIAHGDNEQFFGPGTRLTVL.

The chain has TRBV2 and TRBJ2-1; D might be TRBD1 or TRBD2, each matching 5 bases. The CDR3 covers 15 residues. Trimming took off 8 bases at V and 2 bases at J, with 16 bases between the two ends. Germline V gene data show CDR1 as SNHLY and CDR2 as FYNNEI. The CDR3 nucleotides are TGTGCCAGCGCCCCCTGGGACCAAACCTACAATGAGCAGTTCTTC. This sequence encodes CASAPWDQTYNEQFF.

CDR3 loop: CASSLLVQGQRGAEAFF. In DNA form, the CDR3 reads TGTGCCAGCTCACTCCTCGTACAGGGACAAAGGGGAGCTGAAGCTTTCTTT. The V gene is TRBV18, the J gene TRBJ1-1; D perhaps matches TRBD1 (6 bases). V was clipped by 4 bases and J by 6 bases, with 24 bases between them. There are 17 residues in the CDR3. Germline CDR1 is KGHSH and CDR2 is LQKENI.

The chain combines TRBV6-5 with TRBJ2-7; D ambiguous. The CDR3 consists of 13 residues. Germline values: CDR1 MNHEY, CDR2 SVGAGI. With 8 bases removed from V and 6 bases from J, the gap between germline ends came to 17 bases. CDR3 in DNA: TGTGCCAGCCGACCCGGGTTTCTCGGCGAGCAGTACTTC. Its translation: CASRPGFLGEQYF.

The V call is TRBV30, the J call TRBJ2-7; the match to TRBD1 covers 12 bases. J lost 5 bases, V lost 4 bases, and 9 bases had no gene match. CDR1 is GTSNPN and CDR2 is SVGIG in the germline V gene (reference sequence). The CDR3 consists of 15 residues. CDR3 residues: CAWTLWGQGANEQYF. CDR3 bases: TGTGCCTGGACCCTCTGGGGACAGGGGGCCAACGAGCAGTACTTC.

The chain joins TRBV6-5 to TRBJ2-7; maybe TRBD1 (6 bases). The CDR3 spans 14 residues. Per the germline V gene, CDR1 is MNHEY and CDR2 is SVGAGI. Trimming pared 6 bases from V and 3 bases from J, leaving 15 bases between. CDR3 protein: CASSQTGMHYEQYF. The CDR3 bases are TGTGCCAGCAGCCAGACAGGCATGCACTACGAGCAGTACTTC.

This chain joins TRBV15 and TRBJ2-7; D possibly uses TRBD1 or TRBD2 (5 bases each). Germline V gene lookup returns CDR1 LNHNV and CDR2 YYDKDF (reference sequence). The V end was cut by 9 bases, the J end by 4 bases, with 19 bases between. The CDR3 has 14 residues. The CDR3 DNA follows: TGTGCCACTACCATGGATTACGGGACGTACGAGCAGTACTTC. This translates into CATTMDYGTYEQYF.

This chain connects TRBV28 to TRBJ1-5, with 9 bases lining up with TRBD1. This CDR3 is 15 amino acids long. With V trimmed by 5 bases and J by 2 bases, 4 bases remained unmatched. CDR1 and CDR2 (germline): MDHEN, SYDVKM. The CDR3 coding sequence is TGTGCCAGCAGTAAACAGGGGGCCGGCAATCAGCCCCAGCATTTT. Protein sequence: CASSKQGAGNQPQHF.

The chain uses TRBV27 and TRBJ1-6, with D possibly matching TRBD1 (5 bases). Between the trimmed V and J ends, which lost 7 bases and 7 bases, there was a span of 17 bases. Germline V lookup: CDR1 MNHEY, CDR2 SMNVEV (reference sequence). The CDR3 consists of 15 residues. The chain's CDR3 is CASTLGTNLNSPLHF. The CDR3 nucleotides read TGTGCCAGCACCCTTGGGACCAATCTCAATTCACCCCTCCACTTT.

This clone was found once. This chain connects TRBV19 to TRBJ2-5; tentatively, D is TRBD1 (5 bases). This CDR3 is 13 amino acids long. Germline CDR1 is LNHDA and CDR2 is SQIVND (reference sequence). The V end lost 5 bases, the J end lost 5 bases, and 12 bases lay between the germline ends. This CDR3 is CASSGQGMETQYF. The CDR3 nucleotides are TGTGCCAGTAGTGGTCAGGGTATGGAGACCCAGTACTTC.

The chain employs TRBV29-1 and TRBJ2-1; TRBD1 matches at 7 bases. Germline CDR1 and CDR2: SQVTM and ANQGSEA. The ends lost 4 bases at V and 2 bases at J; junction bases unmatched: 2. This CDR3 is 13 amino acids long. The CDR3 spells CSVGDSAYNEQFF. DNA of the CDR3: TGCAGCGTTGGGGACAGCGCCTACAATGAGCAGTTCTTC.

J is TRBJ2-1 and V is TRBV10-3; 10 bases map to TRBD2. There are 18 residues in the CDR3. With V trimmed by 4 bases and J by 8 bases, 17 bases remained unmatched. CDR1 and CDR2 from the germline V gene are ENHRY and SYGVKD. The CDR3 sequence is CAISAAAGGPPTPDEQFF. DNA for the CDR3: TGTGCCATCAGTGCTGCAGCGGGAGGGCCACCGACGCCCGATGAGCAGTTCTTC.

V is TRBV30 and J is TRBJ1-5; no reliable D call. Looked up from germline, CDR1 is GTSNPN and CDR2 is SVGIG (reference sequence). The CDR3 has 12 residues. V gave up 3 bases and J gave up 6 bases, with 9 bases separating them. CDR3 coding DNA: TGTGCCTGGAGCCACCCCAGTCAGCCCCAGCATTTT. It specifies CAWSHPSQPQHF.

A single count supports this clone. The CDR3 region has the DNA TGTGCCAGCAGCTTAGAAGGGGAGCTCTATGGCTACACCTTC. It encodes CASSLEGELYGYTF. The chain carries TRBV7-2 and TRBJ1-2, with D possibly being TRBD1 (5 bases). The ends were cut back, 1 base at V and 4 bases at J, with 10 bases in the middle. The CDR3 loop spans 14 amino acids. Germline-derived CDR1 and CDR2 are SGHTA and FQGNSA.

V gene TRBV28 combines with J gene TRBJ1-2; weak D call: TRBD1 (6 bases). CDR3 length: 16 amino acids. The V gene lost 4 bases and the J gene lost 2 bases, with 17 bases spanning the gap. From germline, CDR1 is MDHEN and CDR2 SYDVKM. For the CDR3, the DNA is TGTGCCAGCAGTTCACAGGGACTAAACTGGAACTATGGCTACACCTTC. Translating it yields CASSSQGLNWNYGYTF.